This TCR beta chain was sequenced for a study of blood T cells in healthy people across ages. With a J-beta primer mix and a sample-barcoded 5' primer, a second PCR ran roughly 6 to 12 cycles. Samples each returned at least 3 million CDR3-containing paired-end reads. From the 5' RACE reads, TCRdb called clonotypes with MiXCR, one entry per CDR3 protein. Altogether around 280,000 distinct CDR3 sequences are present, 25% to 30% being singletons, with the ten largest covering 25% to 30%. Overall study results and limits: Samples with more naive T cells showed higher observed beta diversity.

From germline, CDR1 is LGHDT and CDR2 YNNKEL (reference sequence). V dropped 1 base and J dropped 4 bases, with 13 bases sitting between them. There are 15 residues in the CDR3. In its sample, this clonotype was seen a few times. Its matching antigen is unknown. Those donating, healthy Caucasian individuals from Russia, were aged about 6 to 100. Isolating PBMCs gave at least 6.5 million of these cells per sample. The chain couples TRBV3-1 to TRBJ1-2; D call uncertain. The source is a woman between 70 and 85 years old in good health. The source material was blood. CDR3 region: CASSQADTMGYGYTF. CDR3 sequence (DNA): TGTGCCAGCAGCCAAGCCGACACTATGGGCTATGGCTACACCTTC.